Listed here are 5 T cell receptor beta chains from one sample, sequenced in a study of technical replicates of blood from several donors. Measured with immunoSEQ multiplex PCR; TCRdb has only the in-frame clones, and not every one. The sample has tens of thousands of clones, 95% seen once. The sample was T cells isolated from PBMCs. The origin of the receptors is a human donor in good health.

This sequence joins TRBV5-6 and TRBJ1-1, with D tentatively TRBD1 (5 bases). Trimming cost V 1 base and J 4 bases, with 8 bases left between them. There are 13 residues in the CDR3. Germline V lookup: CDR1 SGHDT, CDR2 YYEEEE. DNA of the CDR3: TGTGCCAGCAGCTTGCGGGGGGGCACTGAAGCTTTCTTT. Protein sequence: CASSLRGGTEAFF.

V usage is TRBV18 and J usage is TRBJ1-5; 7 positions match TRBD1. CDR1 is KGHSH, CDR2 LQKENI, per germline. The CDR3 length is 16 residues. V dropped 5 bases and J dropped 2; count of bases not matched to a gene: 9. The chain's CDR3 is CASSSDRALGNQPQHF. The CDR3 DNA is TGTGCCAGCTCAAGTGACAGGGCGTTAGGCAATCAGCCCCAGCATTTT.

The genes are TRBV28 and TRBJ2-7; 9 bases map to TRBD2. J lost 6 bases, V lost 5 bases, and 8 bases had no gene match. The CDR3 runs 14 residues. From germline, CDR1 is MDHEN and CDR2 SYDVKM. CDR3 residues: CASSIPGLAFEQYF. The DNA of the CDR3 is TGTGCCAGCAGTATACCGGGACTAGCTTTCGAGCAGTACTTC.

The V and J genes are TRBV7-2 and TRBJ2-5, with D maybe TRBD1 (5 bases). V lost 2 bases, J lost 3 bases, and 13 bases lay in between. The CDR3 has 15 residues. Germline CDR1 reads SGHTA; CDR2 reads FQGNSA. CDR3: CASSLRGSTEETQYF. The CDR3 DNA follows: TGTGCCAGCAGCTTAAGGGGTAGTACCGAAGAGACCCAGTACTTC.

The J gene is TRBJ2-3, the V gene TRBV28, with D perhaps matching TRBD1 (8 bases). CDR3 length: 16 residues. V dropped 7 bases and J dropped 4 bases, with 21 bases sitting between them. Germline V gives CDR1 MDHEN, CDR2 SYDVKM. CDR3 residues: CASIVQGGVLADTQYF. The CDR3 DNA reads as TGTGCCAGCATCGTACAGGGGGGGGTTCTTGCAGATACGCAGTATTTT.